These T cell receptor beta chains were read from a single sample in a study of T cell responses to AZD1222 COVID-19 vaccine. Only in-frame clones appear in the TCRdb table, and some are missing; sequencing was by immunoSEQ multiplex PCR. The profile shows roughly 140,000 clones, approximately 78% of them singletons. Here the sequenced sample was peripheral blood, taken on day 0 of MenACWY control vaccination. Receptors originate from an adult in good health. Both conserved end residues are part of each CDR3. D genes are given only for firm matches. Clone size is stated in some rows and not others, as once, few, many or a class when expanded.

D	size	V	J	DNA	CDR3
-	-	TRBV21-1	TRBJ1-3	TGTGCCAGCAGCCCAAAGGGCGGTTTACGATTCTCTGGAAACACCATATATTTT	CASSPKGGLRFSGNTIYF
-	once	TRBV7-9	TRBJ1-1	TGTGCCAGCAGCTCGACCCCCGGAGGGGAGGGGGTGAACACTGAAGCTTTCTTT	CASSSTPGGEGVNTEAFF
-	-	TRBV18	TRBJ1-6	TGTGCCAGCTCACCACCCGCAGGATCGGGTTCACCCCTCCACTTT	CASSPPAGSGSPLHF
-	-	TRBV6-4	TRBJ2-1	TGTGCCAGCAGTGACGGGGCGGGCGGGTACAATGAGCAGTTCTTC	CASSDGAGGYNEQFF
-	-	TRBV18	TRBJ1-1	TGTGCCAGCTCACCGGGACCCGACAGAAACACTGAAGCTTTCTTT	CASSPGPDRNTEAFF
-	-	TRBV5-4	TRBJ1-2	TGTGCCAGCAGCTTGGATCGTGGGGGGGCTAACTATGGCTACACCTTC	CASSLDRGGANYGYTF
-	-	TRBV21-1	TRBJ1-2	TGTGCCAGCAGCAAATGGGGACAGGAGACCACCTCTAACTATGGCTACACCTTC	CASSKWGQETTSNYGYTF
-	once	TRBV10-3	TRBJ1-2	TGTGCCATCAGTGAGACAGGTTATTATGGCTACACCTTC	CAISETGYYGYTF
TRBD1	-	TRBV11-1	TRBJ1-1	TGTGCCAGCAGACGAAAGGGGGCGAAGAACACTGAAGCTTTCTTT	CASRRKGAKNTEAFF
-	-	TRBV18	TRBJ2-3	TGTGCCAGCTCACTCCGGCAGGGTGTAGATACGCAGTATTTT	CASSLRQGVDTQYF
-	-	TRBV6-6	TRBJ2-3	TGTGCCAGCAGTTACGGAGGGGGGGCTAGGCGTACGCAGTATTTT	CASSYGGGARRTQYF
-	-	TRBV7-9	TRBJ1-1	TGTGCCAGCAGCTTAACTCCGGTTATGAACACTGAAGCTTTCTTT	CASSLTPVMNTEAFF
-	-	TRBV2	TRBJ2-2	TGTGCCAGCAGTGAATTATTCCCCCAGGGACACCGATCGAACACCGGGGAGCTGTTTTTT	CASSELFPQGHRSNTGELFF
TRBD2	-	TRBV7-7	TRBJ2-1	TGTGCCAGCAGCAATGGACTAGCGGGGGGGCAGAATGAGCAGTTCTTC	CASSNGLAGGQNEQFF
-	-	TRBV7-8	TRBJ2-5	TGTGCCAGCAGCCGCGGACAGACCGAAGAGACCCAGTACTTC	CASSRGQTEETQYF
-	-	TRBV7-9	TRBJ2-3	TGTGCCAGCAGCCCGACCTCAGAAAAGGGTGGCTTTAGGACAGATACGCAGTATTTT	CASSPTSEKGGFRTDTQYF
-	-	TRBV19	TRBJ1-1	TGTGCCAGTAGTACCACCGGGACGACTATGAACACTGAAGCTTTCTTT	CASSTTGTTMNTEAFF
-	-	TRBV19	TRBJ1-5	TGTGCCAGTAGGGCCGACGGAATCCATCAGCCCCAGCATTTT	CASRADGIHQPQHF
-	-	TRBV7-2	TRBJ1-2	TGTGCCAGCAGCCTTCACTCGTTGGGGCAGGGCTACACCTTC	CASSLHSLGQGYTF
TRBD2	-	TRBV28	TRBJ2-1	TGTGCCAGCAGTATCCATCTAGCGGGGGCAAAAAATGAGCAGTTCTTC	CASSIHLAGAKNEQFF
TRBD1	-	TRBV5-1	TRBJ1-2	TGCGCCAGCAGCTTGGGGGGACAGAGCTTTGGTGGCTACACCTTC	CASSLGGQSFGGYTF
-	-	TRBV25-1	TRBJ2-1	TGTGCCAGCAGTGAGGCGGGGACGGACAATGAGCAGTTCTTC	CASSEAGTDNEQFF
-	-	TRBV7-8	TRBJ1-2	TGTGCCAGCAGCTTATCCGGGGGTGGCTACACCTTC	CASSLSGGGYTF
TRBD2	-	TRBV28	TRBJ2-1	TGTGCCAGCAGGCCCGGGGGCGGGGGGATATACAATGAGCAGTTCTTC	CASRPGGGGIYNEQFF
-	once	TRBV1	TRBJ1-5	TGCACCAGCAGCCAGCCAAGGGGACGGGACCAGCCCCAGCATTTT	CTSSQPRGRDQPQHF
-	-	TRBV5-1	TRBJ1-6	TGCGCCAGCAGCTTGGTTCGAGACTGGGGCCTTAATTCACCCCTCCACTTT	CASSLVRDWGLNSPLHF
-	-	TRBV4-2	TRBJ2-5	TGTGCCAGCAGCCAAGGGGATGGACAGAGCCAGTACTTC	CASSQGDGQSQYF
TRBD1	-	TRBV18	TRBJ2-3	TGTGCCAGCTCACCAAACCGACAGGGGGCATCAGATACGCAGTATTTT	CASSPNRQGASDTQYF
TRBD1	-	TRBV7-2	TRBJ1-2	TGTGCCAGCAGCGCATACCGGGACAGGGTTAAAGGTGGCTACACCTTC	CASSAYRDRVKGGYTF
TRBD1	-	TRBV29-1	TRBJ1-2	TGCAGCGTTAGGGGGGACCGGACAGGGGCGCAGAATGGCTACACCTTC	CSVRGDRTGAQNGYTF
TRBD1	-	TRBV15	TRBJ1-1	TGTGCCACCAGCAGAGGACCGACAGGGGGCGGCACTGAAGCTTTCTTT	CATSRGPTGGGTEAFF
-	once	TRBV14	TRBJ2-2	TGTGCCAGCAGCCAAGATCTTGGTGTATCGAACACCGGGGAGCTGTTTTTT	CASSQDLGVSNTGELFF
TRBD2	-	TRBV7-6	TRBJ2-2	TGTGCCAGCAGCCCCGGCGGGGCGGGGGTTAACACCGGGGAGCTGTTTTTT	CASSPGGAGVNTGELFF
-	-	TRBV2	TRBJ2-7	TGTGCCAGCAGGGGTCTACCTTCGAGCGAGCAGTACTTC	CASRGLPSSEQYF
TRBD2	-	TRBV6-5	TRBJ2-5	TGTGCCAGCAGTTATGGGCCCGGGGGGGAGACCCAGTACTTC	CASSYGPGGETQYF
-	-	TRBV10-2	TRBJ2-1	TGCGCCAGCACCAGGGGGGGCTCCTACAATGAGCAGTTCTTC	CASTRGGSYNEQFF
-	once	TRBV24-1	TRBJ2-7	TGTGCCACCGGAGTCCCTCACGAGCAGTACTTC	CATGVPHEQYF
-	-	TRBV14	TRBJ1-6	TGTGCCAGCAGCGGTCAGATTAATTCACCCCTCCACTTT	CASSGQINSPLHF
-	-	TRBV7-9	TRBJ1-2	TGTGCCAGCAGCTTACCTGGTTCCTATGGCTACACCTTC	CASSLPGSYGYTF
TRBD1	-	TRBV5-6	TRBJ1-2	TGTGCCAGCAGCCAGACAGGGGTAGTCGGCTACACCTTC	CASSQTGVVGYTF
TRBD1	-	TRBV7-3	TRBJ2-7	TGTGCCAGCAGCTTAACCGGGACAGGTGACTACGAGCAGTACTTC	CASSLTGTGDYEQYF
TRBD1	few	TRBV4-1	TRBJ2-2	TGCGCCAGCAGCCTGGACAGGGGAAAAACCGGGGAGCTGTTTTTT	CASSLDRGKTGELFF
TRBD1	-	TRBV5-6	TRBJ1-1	TGTGCCAGCAGCTCCAGGGGGCACACTGAAGCTTTCTTT	CASSSRGHTEAFF
-	-	TRBV6-5	TRBJ2-1	TGTGCCAGCAGTTACTCAGTGCGGCTTGGGAATGAGCAGTTCTTC	CASSYSVRLGNEQFF
-	-	TRBV28	TRBJ1-2	TGTGCCAGCAGCCCCACCCCCGAAAGAATGGGGACGGGCTACACCTTC	CASSPTPERMGTGYTF
TRBD1	-	TRBV27	TRBJ2-7	TGTGCCAGCAGTTTAGGGACAGGCTCCTACGAGCAGTACTTC	CASSLGTGSYEQYF
-	-	TRBV18	TRBJ1-6	TGTGCCAGCTCACCGAAATTAAGGGATAATTCACCCCTCCACTTT	CASSPKLRDNSPLHF
-	-	TRBV15	TRBJ1-2	TGTGCCACCAGCAGGGGTACTGATGCCGGTGGCTACACCTTC	CATSRGTDAGGYTF